The 30 T cell receptor beta chains in this list originate from one sample, sequenced in a study of cytomegalovirus exposure and HLA in healthy donors. Primers included in the PCR were 60 Vbeta and 13 Jbeta primers. The assay was immunoSEQ multiplex PCR, and TCRdb's table has in-frame clones only and misses some. The sample has 150,000 to 200,000 clones, just under 80% seen once. Sequencing used PBMCs. The receptors shown here come from a woman between 45 and 60 years old in good health and CMV-seropositive.

The rearrangement joins TRBV5-6 to TRBJ1-2, with no clear D. The CDR3 runs 13 residues. Germline CDR1 is SGHDT and CDR2 is YYEEEE. The germline V and J ends were trimmed by 4 bases and 5 bases, with 12 bases remaining between them. The CDR3 loop is CASSPPGGYGYTF. In nucleotides, the CDR3 is TGTGCCAGCAGCCCGCCGGGTGGGTATGGCTACACCTTC.

The chain joins TRBV30 to TRBJ2-2, with D possibly TRBD2 on 5 matching bases. V lost 3 bases and J 2 bases, leaving 7 bases between the germline ends. Germline V gene data show CDR1 as GTSNPN and CDR2 as SVGIG (reference sequence). The CDR3 covers 13 residues. CDR3 sequence reads: CAWRRGNTGELFF. CDR3 nucleotides: TGTGCCTGGAGACGGGGTAACACCGGGGAGCTGTTTTTT.

The chain couples TRBV7-8 to TRBJ2-5; the D gene is possibly TRBD2 (6 bases). The CDR3 totals 14 residues. V was trimmed by 5 bases and J by 4 bases, leaving 14 bases between them. The germline V gene has CDR1 SGHVS and CDR2 FQNEAQ. The CDR3 DNA follows: TGTGCCAGCAGCCCCAACGGGGGAGGAGAGACCCAGTACTTC. Amino acid sequence: CASSPNGGGETQYF.

The chain joins TRBV2 to TRBJ2-2; tentative D call: TRBD2 (6 bases). The CDR3 has 12 residues. V was cut by 9 bases and J by 5 bases, with 10 bases left in between. Looked up from germline, CDR1 is SNHLY and CDR2 is FYNNEI. The DNA of the CDR3 is TGTGCCAGGGAGGGAAGAACCGGGGAGCTGTTTTTT. Translation: CAREGRTGELFF.

The V call is TRBV9, the J call TRBJ1-6; D is undetermined. Trimming removed 4 bases from V and 2 bases from J, with 7 bases in between. Germline V CDR1 and CDR2: SGDLS, YYNGEE. The CDR3 covers 14 residues. DNA for the CDR3: TGTGCCAGCAGCCAACAGCCCTATAATTCACCCCTCCACTTT. It encodes CASSQQPYNSPLHF.

The chain couples TRBV7-7 to TRBJ2-7; D unclear. CDR3 length equals 14 residues. The germline CDR1 and CDR2 sequences are SSHAT and FNYEAQ (reference sequence). Trimming pared 2 bases from V and 0 bases from J, leaving 8 bases between. CDR3 DNA: TGTGCCAGCAGCTTAAACTTCAACTCCTACGAGCAGTACTTC. This sequence encodes CASSLNFNSYEQYF.

This chain links TRBV5-5 with TRBJ1-2; D is perhaps TRBD1 (5 bases). Trimming removed 6 bases from V and 2 bases from J, with 14 bases in between. This CDR3 spans 14 amino acids. Germline lookup yields CDR1 SGHKS and CDR2 YYEKEE (reference sequence). This chain's CDR3 is CASTLDRQNYGYTF. The CDR3 nucleotides read TGTGCCAGCACCCTAGACAGACAGAACTATGGCTACACCTTC.

This chain links TRBV27 with TRBJ2-3; D gene ambiguous. This CDR3 region has 16 residues. Germline V gene sequence: CDR1 MNHEY, CDR2 SMNVEV (reference sequence). Trimming left V 0 bases short and J 0 bases short, with 10 bases between. The CDR3 reads CASSLSSLVSTDTQYF. The CDR3 DNA reads as TGTGCCAGCAGTTTATCGAGTCTGGTTAGCACAGATACGCAGTATTTT.

Points on this clone: Within the sample, other DNA sequences also encode this same CDR3. CDR3 protein: CASSLAGSYNEQFF. The CDR3 coding sequence is TGCGCCAGCAGCTTGGCAGGGTCCTACAATGAGCAGTTCTTC. This chain links TRBV5-1 with TRBJ2-1; D possibly corresponds to TRBD1 (5 bases). The CDR3 totals 14 residues. The V and J ends lost 0 bases and 1 base respectively, with 5 bases between them. CDR1 and CDR2 from the germline V gene are SGHRS and YFSETQ.

V usage is TRBV5-6 and J usage is TRBJ1-1; TRBD1 aligns across 7 bases. The CDR3 runs to 13 residues. Losses at the gene ends were 0 bases for V and 8 bases for J; bases not matched to a gene: 4. CDR1 and CDR2 (germline): SGHDT, YYEEEE. CDR3 residues: CASSLDLGQEAFF. DNA for the CDR3: TGTGCCAGCAGCTTGGACTTGGGACAGGAAGCTTTCTTT.

In this sample, this clone turned up a few times. The identical CDR3 is also encoded by other nucleotide sequences in the sample. V usage is TRBV27 and J usage is TRBJ2-7; possible D gene TRBD1, 6 bases. This CDR3 spans 13 amino acids. Germline assignment: CDR1 MNHEY and CDR2 SMNVEV (reference sequence). V dropped 2 bases and J dropped 2 bases, with 7 bases sitting between them. The CDR3 is CASSLRGTYEQYF. The DNA for the CDR3 is TGTGCCAGCAGTTTAAGGGGGACCTACGAGCAGTACTTC.

The chain joins TRBV6-4 to TRBJ1-6; D unresolved. This CDR3 spans 16 amino acids. Germline CDR1 and CDR2: MRHNA and SNTAGT. V was trimmed by 8 bases and J by 0 bases, leaving 14 bases between them. The CDR3, as DNA: TGTGCCAGCCGAGAGCGGCCGAGCTCCTATAATTCACCCCTCCACTTT. Translation gives CASRERPSSYNSPLHF.

The chain links TRBV5-1 to TRBJ2-1; 11 bases agree with TRBD1. CDR1 SGHRS and CDR2 YFSETQ come from the germline V gene. The CDR3 extends over 13 amino acids. V lost 3 bases and J lost 8; bases outside the gene matches: 1. The CDR3: CASSWTGGDEQFF. In nucleotides, the CDR3 is TGCGCCAGCAGCTGGACAGGGGGCGATGAGCAGTTCTTC. Complete variable domain (other parts from reference TRBV5-1 and TRBJ2-1): KAGVTQTPRYLIKTRGQQVTLSCSPISGHRSVSWYQQTPGQGLQFLFEYFSETQRNKGNFPGRFSGRQFSNSRSEMNVSTLELGDSALYLCASSWTGGDEQFFGPGTRLTVL.

The V and J genes are TRBV30 and TRBJ2-3, with TRBD1 matching over 8 bases. V was pared by 4 bases and J by 0 bases, with 6 bases of the junction left unmatched. Germline V gene data show CDR1 as GTSNPN and CDR2 as SVGIG (reference sequence). This CDR3 has 15 residues. The CDR3 sequence: CAWTSWDRSTDTQYF. CDR3 nucleotide sequence: TGTGCCTGGACCTCTTGGGACAGGAGCACAGATACGCAGTATTTT.

V usage is TRBV11-3 and J usage is TRBJ2-7; 8 nucleotides align to TRBD1. Germline-derived CDR1 and CDR2 are SGHNT and YENEEA. V shed 5 bases, J shed 6 bases, and the junction held 12 bases outside the gene matches. CDR3 size: 15 residues. The CDR3 spells CASSDRTGPGGEQYF. The CDR3 bases are TGTGCCAGCAGCGACCGGACAGGGCCAGGGGGCGAGCAGTACTTC.

V usage is TRBV5-5 and J usage is TRBJ2-7; D uncertain. The CDR3 consists of 12 residues. Germline-derived CDR1 and CDR2 are SGHKS and YYEKEE (reference sequence). V shed 4 bases and J shed 12 bases, with 17 bases lying between them. DNA for the CDR3: TGTGCCAGCAGCGATAGCACGGGTAACCCGTACTTC. This gives the protein CASSDSTGNPYF. The whole variable domain, remainder taken from reference TRBV5-5 and TRBJ2-7, is DAGVTQSPTHLIKTRGQQVTLRCSPISGHKSVSWYQQVLGQGPQFIFQYYEKEERGRGNFPDRFSARQFPNYSSELNVNALLLGDSALYLCASSDSTGNPYFGPGTRLTVT.

The CDR3 region has the DNA TGTGCCAGCGGTTCCGCCGGGATTGGAGAAAACGAGCAGTACTTC. It specifies CASGSAGIGENEQYF. The rearrangement uses TRBV6-5 and TRBJ2-7; tentatively, D is TRBD2 (5 bases). CDR3 length: 15 amino acids. CDR1 and CDR2 from the germline V gene are MNHEY and SVGAGI. V gave up 8 bases and J gave up 5 bases, with 22 bases separating them.

V and J are TRBV9 and TRBJ2-2, with a tentative D call TRBD2 (5 bases). The ends were cut back, 1 base at V and 0 bases at J, with 10 bases in the middle. Germline V gives CDR1 SGDLS, CDR2 YYNGEE. The CDR3 covers 16 residues. CDR3 nucleotides: TGTGCCAGCAGCGTAAGGGCGGGCGCGAACACCGGGGAGCTGTTTTTT. As protein: CASSVRAGANTGELFF.

The chain links TRBV7-8 to TRBJ1-6; TRBD1 is a possible D gene (6 bases). V lost 7 bases and J 8 bases, leaving 18 bases between the germline ends. Germline V lookup: CDR1 SGHVS, CDR2 FQNEAQ. The CDR3 loop spans 15 amino acids. CDR3 sequence (DNA): TGTGCCAGCACCCCAGATGGACAGAAGGATTCACCCCTCCACTTT. This codes for CASTPDGQKDSPLHF.

This clone was found a few times. The J gene is TRBJ2-3, the V gene TRBV11-1, with TRBD2 as a possible D gene (7 bases). The CDR3 spans 17 residues. CDR1 and CDR2 from the germline V gene are SGHAT and FQDESV (reference sequence). V lost 1 base, J lost 8 bases, and 22 bases lay in between. The CDR3 sequence is CASSLDRGGSLSGTQYF. In DNA form, the CDR3 reads TGTGCCAGCAGCTTAGATCGCGGGGGCTCCCTTTCGGGTACGCAGTATTTT. The variable domain in full, with the rest retrieved from reference TRBV11-1 and TRBJ2-3, is EAEVAQSPRYKITEKSQAVAFWCDPISGHATLYWYRQILGQGPELLVQFQDESVVDDSQLPKDRFSAERLKGVDSTLKIQPAELGDSAMYLCASSLDRGGSLSGTQYFGPGTRLTVL.

This sequence joins TRBV11-2 and TRBJ2-7; 8 bases fit TRBD2. The J segment lost 1 base and the V segment lost 5 bases, leaving 13 bases of the junction unmatched. In germline, CDR1 is SGHAT, CDR2 FQNNGV. This CDR3 contains 17 residues. The CDR3, as DNA: TGTGCCAGCAGCCGTTATAGGTTCGGGGGGGGGTCCTACGAGCAGTACTTC. It yields the protein CASSRYRFGGGSYEQYF.

A remark on this clone: At one end the junction does not follow the germline gene, possibly because of a read error. The chain is built from TRBV4-1 and TRBJ2-3; perhaps TRBD1 as D (5 bases). The germline gives CDR1 MGHRA, CDR2 YSYEKL. This CDR3 region has 16 residues. The CDR3 DNA reads as TGCGCCAGCAGCCAAGATCTAGGACGGAGCACAGGTACGCAGTATTTT. As protein: CASSQDLGRSTGTQYF.

V gene TRBV5-1 combines with J gene TRBJ1-1; tentatively, D is TRBD1 (5 bases). CDR1 and CDR2 from the germline V gene are SGHRS and YFSETQ. CDR3 length: 15 amino acids. V lost 5 bases to trimming and J lost 0 bases, with 14 bases between them. The CDR3 DNA sequence: TGCGCCAGCAGTCACCAGGGAAATTTGAACACTGAAGCTTTCTTT. It codes for CASSHQGNLNTEAFF. Variable domain in full (rest from reference TRBV5-1 and TRBJ1-1): KAGVTQTPRYLIKTRGQQVTLSCSPISGHRSVSWYQQTPGQGLQFLFEYFSETQRNKGNFPGRFSGRQFSNSRSEMNVSTLELGDSALYLCASSHQGNLNTEAFFGQGTRLTVV.

V gene TRBV13 combines with J gene TRBJ1-1, with no clear D. V gave up 0 bases and J gave up 8 bases, with 4 bases separating them. This CDR3 has 11 amino acids. Per germline, CDR1 PRHDT and CDR2 FYEKMQ (reference sequence). The CDR3 sequence: CASSLGSEAFF. The DNA for the CDR3 is TGTGCCAGCAGCTTAGGAAGCGAAGCTTTCTTT.

The chain joins TRBV6-5 to TRBJ1-2; 7 nucleotides match TRBD1. CDR3 length: 15 residues. V was pared by 0 bases and J by 4 bases, with 5 bases of the junction left unmatched. Germline assignment: CDR1 MNHEY and CDR2 SVGAGI. CDR3 sequence reads: CASSYSAGGIYGYTF. In nucleotides, the CDR3 is TGTGCCAGCAGTTACTCGGCAGGGGGGATCTATGGCTACACCTTC.

V usage is TRBV13 and J usage is TRBJ2-1, with 7 bases lining up with TRBD2. Germline V gives CDR1 PRHDT, CDR2 FYEKMQ (reference sequence). This CDR3 is 16 amino acids long. Trimming removed 5 bases from V and 0 bases from J; junction bases left unmatched: 7. CDR3 nucleotide sequence: TGTGCCAGCAGCCTGACTAGCTCCCACTCCTACAATGAGCAGTTCTTC. This gives the protein CASSLTSSHSYNEQFF.

The chain recombines TRBV16 with TRBJ1-1; the match to TRBD1 covers 9 bases. From germline, CDR1 is KGHSY and CDR2 FQNENV. The ends lost 0 bases at V and 1 base at J; junction bases unmatched: 0. This CDR3 contains 15 residues. The CDR3 DNA reads as TGTGCCAGCAGCCAATCGGACAGGGGGAACACTGAAGCTTTCTTT. Translated: CASSQSDRGNTEAFF. The full variable domain, with the rest looked up from reference TRBV16 and TRBJ1-1, is GEEVAQTPKHLVRGEGQKAKLYCAPIKGHSYVFWYQQVLKNEFKFLISFQNENVFDETGMPKERFSAKCLPNSPCSLEIQATKLEDSAVYFCASSQSDRGNTEAFFGQGTRLTVV.

The gene calls are TRBV6-1 and TRBJ1-1; 10 bases line up with TRBD1. CDR3 size: 12 residues. The ends lost 8 bases at V and 10 bases at J; junction bases unmatched: 7. CDR1 MNHNS and CDR2 SASEGT come from the germline V gene. In nucleotides, the CDR3 is TGTGCCAGCGAAGGGACAGGGGAAGGAGCTTTCTTT. It codes for CASEGTGEGAFF.

A few counts support this clone. V gene TRBV5-6 combines with J gene TRBJ2-3, with 10 bases lining up with TRBD1. The CDR3 is 16 residues long. Trimming cost V 6 bases and J 5 bases; bases outside gene matches: 12. CDR1 and CDR2 from the germline V gene are SGHDT and YYEEEE. This chain's CDR3 is CASNNSRQGAKDTQYF. In nucleotides, the CDR3 is TGTGCCAGCAATAACTCAAGACAGGGGGCAAAAGATACGCAGTATTTT. The full variable domain, its missing parts supplied by reference TRBV5-6 and TRBJ2-3, is DAGVTQSPTHLIKTRGQQVTLRCSPKSGHDTVSWYQQALGQGPQFIFQYYEEEERQRGNFPDRFSGHQFPNYSSELNVNALLLGDSALYLCASNNSRQGAKDTQYFGPGTRLTVL.

This sequence joins TRBV19 and TRBJ2-5, with 10 bases fitting TRBD1. Trimming removed 6 bases from V and 4 bases from J; junction bases left unmatched: 5. This CDR3 comprises 14 residues. Germline loops: CDR1 LNHDA, CDR2 SQIVND (reference sequence). CDR3 in DNA: TGTGCCAGTAGCCGACAGGGGGCTCGAGAGACCCAGTACTTC. Protein product: CASSRQGARETQYF.